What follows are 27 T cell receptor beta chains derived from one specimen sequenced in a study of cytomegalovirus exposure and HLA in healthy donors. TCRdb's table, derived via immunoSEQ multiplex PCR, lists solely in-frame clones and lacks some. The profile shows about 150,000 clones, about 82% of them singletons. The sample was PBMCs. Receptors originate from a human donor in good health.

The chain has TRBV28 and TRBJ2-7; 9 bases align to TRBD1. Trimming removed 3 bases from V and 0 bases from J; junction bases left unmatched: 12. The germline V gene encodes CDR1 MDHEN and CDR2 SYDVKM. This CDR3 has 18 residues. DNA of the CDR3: TGTGCCAGCAGTTTGGGGGACAGGGTTCTCTTAAGCTCCTACGAGCAGTACTTC. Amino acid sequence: CASSLGDRVLLSSYEQYF.

The CDR3 reads CASTRDTSTGELFF. The CDR3 DNA reads TGTGCCAGCACTAGGGACACCTCGACCGGGGAGCTGTTTTTT. This chain connects TRBV6-5 to TRBJ2-2, with a tentative D call TRBD1 (6 bases). Germline values: CDR1 MNHEY, CDR2 SVGAGI. V lost 7 bases, J lost 5 bases, and 14 bases lay in between. The CDR3 has 14 residues.

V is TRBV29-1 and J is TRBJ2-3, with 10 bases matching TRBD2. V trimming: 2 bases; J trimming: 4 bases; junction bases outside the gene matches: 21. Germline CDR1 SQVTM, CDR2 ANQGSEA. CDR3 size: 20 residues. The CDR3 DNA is TGCAGCGTTGAAAGGCCTAGCGGGAGTATAAATGGAGGGGCATCAGATACGCAGTATTTT. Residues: CSVERPSGSINGGASDTQYF.

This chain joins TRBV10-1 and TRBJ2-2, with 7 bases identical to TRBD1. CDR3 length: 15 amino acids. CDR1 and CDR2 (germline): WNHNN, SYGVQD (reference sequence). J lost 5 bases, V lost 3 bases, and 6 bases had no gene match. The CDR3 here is CASSERGQPTGELFF. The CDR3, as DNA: TGCGCCAGCAGTGAAAGGGGACAGCCTACCGGGGAGCTGTTTTTT.

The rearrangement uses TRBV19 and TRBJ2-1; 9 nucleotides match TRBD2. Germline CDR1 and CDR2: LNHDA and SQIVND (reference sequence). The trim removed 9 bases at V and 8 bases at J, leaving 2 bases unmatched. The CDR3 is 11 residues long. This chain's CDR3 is CASQREDEQFF. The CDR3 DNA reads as TGTGCCAGCCAGCGGGAGGATGAGCAGTTCTTC.

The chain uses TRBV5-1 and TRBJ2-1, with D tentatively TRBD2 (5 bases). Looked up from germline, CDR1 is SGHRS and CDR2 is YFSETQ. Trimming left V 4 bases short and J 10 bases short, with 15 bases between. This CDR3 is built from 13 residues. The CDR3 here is CASSPLGGREQFF. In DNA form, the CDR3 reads TGCGCCAGCAGCCCCCTTGGAGGCCGGGAGCAGTTCTTC.

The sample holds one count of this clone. CDR3: CARNAGGPKNSPLHF. The CDR3 DNA follows: TGTGCCAGGAATGCCGGAGGACCAAAAAATTCACCCCTCCACTTT. The chain is built from TRBV19 and TRBJ1-6; the D is unclear. Germline CDR1 is LNHDA and CDR2 is SQIVND (reference sequence). V dropped 9 bases and J dropped 7 bases, with 19 bases sitting between them. There are 15 residues in the CDR3.

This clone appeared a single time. CDR3: CASSSLAGLAGGPYNEQFF. CDR3 bases: TGTGCCAGCAGCTCGTTAGCGGGACTAGCGGGAGGCCCCTACAATGAGCAGTTCTTC. V is TRBV11-2 and J is TRBJ2-1, with 15 nucleotides matching TRBD2. The germline V gene has CDR1 SGHAT and CDR2 FQNNGV. This CDR3 has 19 amino acids. V lost 4 bases, J lost 2 bases, and 9 bases stayed unmatched.

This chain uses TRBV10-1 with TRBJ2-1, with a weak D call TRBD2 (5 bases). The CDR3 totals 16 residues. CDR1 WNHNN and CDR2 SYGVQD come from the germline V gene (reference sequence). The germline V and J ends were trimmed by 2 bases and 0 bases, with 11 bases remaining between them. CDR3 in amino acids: CASSEVGVGSYNEQFF. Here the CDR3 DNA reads TGCGCCAGCAGTGAGGTGGGAGTAGGCTCCTACAATGAGCAGTTCTTC.

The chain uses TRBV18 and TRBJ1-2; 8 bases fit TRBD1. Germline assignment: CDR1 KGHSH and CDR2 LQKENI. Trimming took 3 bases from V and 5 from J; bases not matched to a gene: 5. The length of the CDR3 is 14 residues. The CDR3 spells CASSPRQGMYGYTF. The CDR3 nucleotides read TGTGCCAGCTCACCCAGACAGGGGATGTATGGCTACACCTTC.

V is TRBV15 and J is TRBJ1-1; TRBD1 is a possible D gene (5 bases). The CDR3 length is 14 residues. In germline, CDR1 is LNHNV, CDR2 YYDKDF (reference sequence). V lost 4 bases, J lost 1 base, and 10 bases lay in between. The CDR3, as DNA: TGTGCCACCAGCAACCAAGGACAGAACACTGAAGCTTTCTTT. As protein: CATSNQGQNTEAFF.

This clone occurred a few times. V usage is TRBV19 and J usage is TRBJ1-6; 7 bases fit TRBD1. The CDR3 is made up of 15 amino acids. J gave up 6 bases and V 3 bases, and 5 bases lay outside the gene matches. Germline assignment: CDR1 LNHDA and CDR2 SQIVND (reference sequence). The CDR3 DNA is TGTGCCAGTAGTATCGACAGGGCTCTTAATTCACCCCTCCACTTT. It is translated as CASSIDRALNSPLHF. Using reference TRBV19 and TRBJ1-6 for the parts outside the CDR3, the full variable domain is DGGITQSPKYLFRKEGQNVTLSCEQNLNHDAMYWYRQDPGQGLRLIYYSQIVNDFQKGDIAEGYSVSREKKESFPLTVTSAQKNPTAFYLCASSIDRALNSPLHFGNGTRLTVT.

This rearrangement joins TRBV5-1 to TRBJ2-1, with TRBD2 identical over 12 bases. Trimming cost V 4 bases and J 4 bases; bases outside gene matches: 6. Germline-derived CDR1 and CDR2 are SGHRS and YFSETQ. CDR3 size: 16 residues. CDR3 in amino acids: CASSMTSGRTYNEQFF. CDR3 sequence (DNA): TGCGCCAGCAGCATGACTAGCGGGAGAACTTACAATGAGCAGTTCTTC. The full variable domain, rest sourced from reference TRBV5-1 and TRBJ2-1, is KAGVTQTPRYLIKTRGQQVTLSCSPISGHRSVSWYQQTPGQGLQFLFEYFSETQRNKGNFPGRFSGRQFSNSRSEMNVSTLELGDSALYLCASSMTSGRTYNEQFFGPGTRLTVL.

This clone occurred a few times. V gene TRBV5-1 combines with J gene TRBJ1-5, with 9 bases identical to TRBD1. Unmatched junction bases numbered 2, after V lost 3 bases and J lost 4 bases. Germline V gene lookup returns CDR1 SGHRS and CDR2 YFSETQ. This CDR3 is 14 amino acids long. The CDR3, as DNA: TGCGCCAGCAGCTGGGACAGGGAAAATCAGCCCCAGCATTTT. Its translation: CASSWDRENQPQHF.

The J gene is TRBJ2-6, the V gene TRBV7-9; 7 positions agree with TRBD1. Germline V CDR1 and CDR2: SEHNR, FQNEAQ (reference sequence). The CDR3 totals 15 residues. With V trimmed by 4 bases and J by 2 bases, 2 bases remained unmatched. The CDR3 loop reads CASSSRGPGANVLTF. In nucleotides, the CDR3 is TGTGCCAGCAGCTCAAGGGGGCCTGGGGCCAACGTCCTGACTTTC. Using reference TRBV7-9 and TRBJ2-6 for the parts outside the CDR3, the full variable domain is DTGVSQNPRHKITKRGQNVTFRCDPISEHNRLYWYRQTLGQGPEFLTYFQNEAQLEKSRLLSDRFSAERPKGSFSTLEIQRTEQGDSAMYLCASSSRGPGANVLTFGAGSRLTVL.

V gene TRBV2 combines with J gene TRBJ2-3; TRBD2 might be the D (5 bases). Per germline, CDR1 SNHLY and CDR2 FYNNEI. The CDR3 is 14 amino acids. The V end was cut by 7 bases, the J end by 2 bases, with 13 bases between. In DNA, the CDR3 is TGTGCCAGCAAGGCTACGACTAACACAGATACGCAGTATTTT. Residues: CASKATTNTDTQYF.

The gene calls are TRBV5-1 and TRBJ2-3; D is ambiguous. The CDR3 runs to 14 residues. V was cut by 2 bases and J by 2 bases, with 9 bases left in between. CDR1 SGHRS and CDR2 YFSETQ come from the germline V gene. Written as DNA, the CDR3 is TGCGCCAGCAGCTTTAAGCTCAACACAGATACGCAGTATTTT. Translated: CASSFKLNTDTQYF.

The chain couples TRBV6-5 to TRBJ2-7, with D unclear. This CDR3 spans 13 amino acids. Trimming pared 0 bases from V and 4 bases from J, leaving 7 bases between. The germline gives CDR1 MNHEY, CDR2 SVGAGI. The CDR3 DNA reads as TGTGCCAGCAGTTACTCGAAACAATACGAGCAGTACTTC. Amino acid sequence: CASSYSKQYEQYF.

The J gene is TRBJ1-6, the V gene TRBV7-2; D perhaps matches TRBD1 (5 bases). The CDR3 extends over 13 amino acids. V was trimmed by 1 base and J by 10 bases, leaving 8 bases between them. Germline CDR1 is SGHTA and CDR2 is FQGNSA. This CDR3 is CASSLGGVSPLHF. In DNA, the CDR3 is TGTGCCAGCAGCTTAGGGGGGGTGTCACCCCTCCACTTT.

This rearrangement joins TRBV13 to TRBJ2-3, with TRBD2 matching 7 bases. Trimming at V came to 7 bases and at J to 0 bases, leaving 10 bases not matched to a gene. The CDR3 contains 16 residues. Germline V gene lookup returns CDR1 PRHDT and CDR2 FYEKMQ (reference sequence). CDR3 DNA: TGTGCCAGCACCGCTACCGTGGGGGGGAGCACAGATACGCAGTATTTT. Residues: CASTATVGGSTDTQYF.

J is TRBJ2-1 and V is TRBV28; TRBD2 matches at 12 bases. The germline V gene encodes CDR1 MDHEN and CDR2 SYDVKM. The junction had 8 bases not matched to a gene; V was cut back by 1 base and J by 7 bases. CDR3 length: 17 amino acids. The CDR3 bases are TGTGCCAGCAGTTTATCCCTGACTAGCGGGAGTATTAATGAGCAGTTCTTC. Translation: CASSLSLTSGSINEQFF.

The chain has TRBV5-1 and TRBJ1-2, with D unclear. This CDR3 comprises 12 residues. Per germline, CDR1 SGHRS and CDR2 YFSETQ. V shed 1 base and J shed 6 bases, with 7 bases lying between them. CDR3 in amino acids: CASSLPGNGYTF. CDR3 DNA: TGCGCCAGCAGCTTGCCCGGGAATGGCTACACCTTC.

The CDR3 region is CASGRGDSNQPQHF. The CDR3 region has the DNA TGTGCCAGCGGCCGGGGGGATAGCAATCAGCCCCAGCATTTT. V usage is TRBV6-5 and J usage is TRBJ1-5; D might be TRBD1 (5 bases). Trimming left V 8 bases short and J 0 bases short, with 11 bases between. CDR1 MNHEY and CDR2 SVGAGI come from the germline V gene. CDR3 length: 14 amino acids.

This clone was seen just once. The CDR3 nucleotides read TGTGCCAGCAGATGGGGACTAGCGGGCACAGATACGCAGTATTTT. Its translation: CASRWGLAGTDTQYF. V usage is TRBV2 and J usage is TRBJ2-3, with 11 bases matching TRBD2. Losses at the gene ends were 6 bases for V and 1 base for J; bases not matched to a gene: 3. This CDR3 comprises 15 residues. Germline V CDR1 and CDR2: SNHLY, FYNNEI.

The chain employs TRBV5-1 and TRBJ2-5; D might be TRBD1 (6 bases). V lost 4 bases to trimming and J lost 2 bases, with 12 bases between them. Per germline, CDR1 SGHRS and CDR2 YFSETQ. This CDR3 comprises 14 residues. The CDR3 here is CASSKRQVQETQYF. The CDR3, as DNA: TGCGCCAGCAGCAAAAGACAGGTTCAAGAGACCCAGTACTTC.

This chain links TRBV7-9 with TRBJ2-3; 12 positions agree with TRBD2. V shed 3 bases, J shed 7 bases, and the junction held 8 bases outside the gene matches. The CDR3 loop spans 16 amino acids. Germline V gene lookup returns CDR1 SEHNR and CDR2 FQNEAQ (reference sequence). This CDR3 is CASSFRTSGVVNTQYF. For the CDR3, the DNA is TGTGCCAGCAGCTTCAGGACTAGCGGGGTTGTAAATACGCAGTATTTT.

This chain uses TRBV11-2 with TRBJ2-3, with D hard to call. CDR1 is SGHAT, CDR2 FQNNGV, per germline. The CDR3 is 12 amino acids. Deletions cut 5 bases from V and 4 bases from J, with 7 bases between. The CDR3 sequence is CASSLNSDTQYF. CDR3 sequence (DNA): TGTGCCAGCAGCCTCAACTCAGATACGCAGTATTTT.